The 11 T cell receptor beta chains in this list originate from one sample, sequenced in a study of regulatory T cells in long-lasting Graves disease. Specified time point: newly diagnosed GD, antithyroid drugs for less than 3 months. TCR sequences were obtained from RNA taken from PBMCs. The authors built TCR beta libraries using iRepertoire HTBI primers and Arm-PCR of CDR3 regions. TCRdb reanalysed the multiplex PCR reads using MiXCR and keeps one entry per CDR3 protein. The sample lists about 620,000 distinct CDR3 sequences; roughly 15% were seen once. This sample was also put to use in a study of T cells in Graves' hyperthyroidism and ophthalmopathy.

The sequenced sample was peripheral blood mononuclear cells (PBMCs), obtained at new diagnosis, from a patient treated with antithyroid drugs. The receptor source for this set is a woman younger than 45 with Graves disease.

In this sample, this clonotype turned up many times. The V and J genes are TRBV24-1 and TRBJ2-5; TRBD1 is a possible D gene (6 bases). This CDR3 has 15 amino acids. V was pared by 4 bases and J by 5 bases, with 16 bases between. CDR1 is KGHDR, CDR2 SFDVKD, per germline. CDR3 sequence (DNA): TGTGCCACCAGTGACCTCAGGGGTCTTGGGGAGACCCAGTACTTC. Translated, it gives CATSDLRGLGETQYF.

With regard to this clonotype: An end of the junction differs from the germline gene, which may be a read error. The chain uses TRBV30 and TRBJ2-5, with 13 bases aligning to TRBD2. Germline lookup yields CDR1 GTSNPN and CDR2 SVGIG (reference sequence). CDR3 length: 12 amino acids. CDR3 sequence reads: CGWTSGRETQYF. CDR3 DNA: TGTGGCTGGACTAGCGGGAGAGAGACCCAGTACTTC.

At least ten counts were recorded for this clonotype. This chain uses TRBV28 with TRBJ1-5; D gene ambiguous. This CDR3 spans 14 amino acids. V was cut by 3 bases and J by 7 bases, with 13 bases left in between. CDR1 is MDHEN, CDR2 SYDVKM, per germline. CDR3 nucleotide sequence: TGTGCCAGCAGTTTTCCGGGTGCCCGACAGCCCCAGCATTTT. It is translated as CASSFPGARQPQHF.

This clonotype has just a few counts. The V and J genes are TRBV19 and TRBJ2-6, with 7 bases matching TRBD1. The V and J ends lost 7 bases and 2 bases, in that order; junction bases with no gene match: 5. This CDR3 contains 15 residues. From germline, CDR1 is LNHDA and CDR2 SQIVND (reference sequence). The chain's CDR3 is CASTRQGAGANVLTF. CDR3 bases: TGTGCCAGTACCAGACAGGGTGCTGGGGCCAACGTCCTGACTTTC. Complete variable domain (other parts from reference TRBV19 and TRBJ2-6): DGGITQSPKYLFRKEGQNVTLSCEQNLNHDAMYWYRQDPGQGLRLIYYSQIVNDFQKGDIAEGYSVSREKKESFPLTVTSAQKNPTAFYLCASTRQGAGANVLTFGAGSRLTVL.

The V and J genes are TRBV25-1 and TRBJ1-3; no clear D. The CDR3 loop spans 17 amino acids. Germline V gives CDR1 MGHDK, CDR2 SYGVNS. Trimming shortened V by 3 bases and J by 2 bases, and 17 bases separated the two germline ends. The CDR3 reads CASSDFRSTGAGNTIYF. In DNA, the CDR3 is TGTGCCAGCAGTGATTTTAGGAGTACGGGAGCTGGAAACACCATATATTTT.

This clonotype came up many times. The chain couples TRBV12-3 or TRBV12-4 to TRBJ1-5; D is ambiguous. There are 14 residues in the CDR3. The germline V and J ends were trimmed by 4 bases and 7 bases, with 14 bases remaining between them. CDR3 coding DNA: TGTGCCAGCAGTTCGGGCGGGATAGGGCAGCCCCAGCATTTT. Amino acid sequence: CASSSGGIGQPQHF.

Many counts were recorded for this clonotype. J is TRBJ1-4 and V is TRBV6-5, with D unclear. V was cut by 4 bases and J by 8 bases, with 20 bases left in between. Germline CDR1 and CDR2: MNHEY and SVGAGI. The CDR3 runs 16 residues. The CDR3 DNA is TGTGCCAGCAGTTCCGAAATGGTGCGCGGTCGCGAAAAACTGTTTTTT. It yields the protein CASSSEMVRGREKLFF.

This clonotype was picked up many times. The V call is TRBV5-1, the J call TRBJ2-1; no clear D. The V end was cut by 0 bases, the J end by 0 bases, with 7 bases between. The CDR3 consists of 15 residues. Germline loops: CDR1 SGHRS, CDR2 YFSETQ. DNA of the CDR3: TGCGCCAGCAGCTTGGACGGGTACTCCTACAATGAGCAGTTCTTC. Translated: CASSLDGYSYNEQFF. Using reference TRBV5-1 and TRBJ2-1 for the parts outside the CDR3, the full variable domain is KAGVTQTPRYLIKTRGQQVTLSCSPISGHRSVSWYQQTPGQGLQFLFEYFSETQRNKGNFPGRFSGRQFSNSRSEMNVSTLELGDSALYLCASSLDGYSYNEQFFGPGTRLTVL.

The sample holds many counts of this clonotype. DNA for the CDR3: TGTGCCAGCAGTTTAAGGGATTCACCCCTCCACTTT. This encodes CASSLRDSPLHF. The V and J genes are TRBV27 and TRBJ1-6; D is unresolved. CDR1 MNHEY and CDR2 SMNVEV come from the germline V gene (reference sequence). V shed 2 bases and J shed 8 bases, with 4 bases lying between them. The CDR3 totals 12 residues.

This clonotype was seen ten or more times. The chain recombines TRBV12-3 or TRBV12-4 with TRBJ1-4; no definite D call. With 6 bases removed from V and 0 bases from J, the gap between germline ends came to 8 bases. This CDR3 has 14 amino acids. In nucleotides, the CDR3 is TGTGCCAGCAGCTTTGGCACAACTAATGAAAAACTGTTTTTT. Its protein product is CASSFGTTNEKLFF.

This clonotype was seen ten or more times. CDR3 nucleotide sequence: TGTGCCAGCATTACCGACACCCCAGGCACCGGGGAGCTGTTTTTT. This translates into CASITDTPGTGELFF. V is TRBV2 and J is TRBJ2-2; unclear D gene. CDR3 length equals 15 residues. Germline V lookup: CDR1 SNHLY, CDR2 FYNNEI. V dropped 7 bases and J dropped 4 bases, with 16 bases sitting between them.